This TCR beta chain was recovered during a study of blood T cell repertoires in COVID-19. About the study: From T cells, B-cell-depleted T cells, or PBMCs came the material, which was cDNA or gDNA.

Per the original methods: By means of reference gene primer amplification, nucleated cell counts were estimated. Clones were sequenced by immunoSEQ multiplex PCR, and TCRdb holds only the in-frame ones, with some missing. D and trimming were read from the DNA, whereas the V and J calls and clone size are those reported in that table. Here the sample spans 100,000 to 150,000 clones, 75% to 90% being singletons. With 0 bases removed from V and 8 bases from J, the gap between germline ends came to 14 bases. The CDR3 sequence is 14 residues long. CDR1 and CDR2 from the germline V gene are SGHRS and YFSETQ.

The chain uses TRBV5-1 and TRBJ1-2; a possible D gene is TRBD1 (6 bases). The clonotype comes from a man aged 45-65 years with active or convalescent COVID-19. Sequenced: peripheral blood. Here the CDR3 DNA reads TGCGCCAGCAGCTTGGAACGGCAGGGGACAGGCTACACCTTC. Translating it yields CASSLERQGTGYTF.